A single sample is the source of the 8 T cell receptor beta chains below, sequenced in a study of blood T cell repertoires in COVID-19. The assay was immunoSEQ multiplex PCR, and TCRdb's table has in-frame clones only and misses some. The data show under 200,000 clones, 82% seen once. Sequencing was done on a sample of PBMCs or T cells enriched from blood (not recorded which). Receptors originate from a man aged 60 to 69 who had recovered from COVID-19.

V gene TRBV11-2 combines with J gene TRBJ1-6; D is unresolved. This CDR3 region has 13 residues. Trimming pared 2 bases from V and 10 bases from J, leaving 9 bases between. Germline values: CDR1 SGHAT, CDR2 FQNNGV. The CDR3 region has the DNA TGTGCCAGCAGCTTAAACTGGTACTCACCCCTCCACTTT. This translates into CASSLNWYSPLHF.

The count of this clone is one. The V call is TRBV6-6, the J call TRBJ2-6; the match to TRBD1 covers 7 bases. With V trimmed by 5 bases and J by 2 bases, 3 bases remained unmatched. Germline loops: CDR1 MNHNY, CDR2 SVGAGI (reference sequence). This CDR3 comprises 15 residues. The chain's CDR3 is CASSTTGTGANVLTF. The DNA of the CDR3 is TGTGCCAGCAGTACGACAGGGACTGGGGCCAACGTCCTGACTTTC.

This chain links TRBV5-6 with TRBJ2-2; 8 nucleotides line up with TRBD1. The V gene end was trimmed by 5 bases and the J gene end by 4 bases; junction bases not matched to a gene: 4. Germline-derived CDR1 and CDR2 are SGHDT and YYEEEE. The CDR3 contains 14 residues. CDR3 residues: CASRRQGRTGELFF. The CDR3 DNA reads as TGTGCCAGCAGGAGACAGGGGCGCACCGGGGAGCTGTTTTTT.

This clone was recorded only once. V gene TRBV21-1 combines with J gene TRBJ1-4. TRBV21-1 is a known pseudogene. CDR3 length: 14 amino acids. The CDR3 region has the DNA TGTGCCAGCAGCAAAGCAGGGAGCCATGAAAAACTGTTTTTT. It specifies CASSKAGSHEKLFF.

The chain has TRBV5-1 and TRBJ2-5, with TRBD1 matching 9 bases. Germline CDR1 SGHRS, CDR2 YFSETQ. The trim removed 3 bases at V and 4 bases at J, leaving 7 bases unmatched. CDR3 length equals 15 residues. The CDR3 protein is CASSSIQGAGETQYF. In DNA, the CDR3 is TGCGCCAGCAGCTCCATACAGGGGGCGGGAGAGACCCAGTACTTC. The full variable domain, rest sourced from reference TRBV5-1 and TRBJ2-5, is KAGVTQTPRYLIKTRGQQVTLSCSPISGHRSVSWYQQTPGQGLQFLFEYFSETQRNKGNFPGRFSGRQFSNSRSEMNVSTLELGDSALYLCASSSIQGAGETQYFGPGTRLLVL.

This chain links TRBV7-8 with TRBJ1-2, with a possible D match to TRBD1 (5 bases). With 0 bases removed from V and 4 bases from J, the gap between germline ends came to 9 bases. Germline CDR1 and CDR2: SGHVS and FQNEAQ. The CDR3 spans 14 residues. CDR3 in amino acids: CASSLATATYGYTF. The DNA for the CDR3 is TGTGCCAGCAGCTTAGCGACAGCCACCTATGGCTACACCTTC.

The chain joins TRBV5-6 to TRBJ2-7, with 7 nucleotides matching TRBD1. V lost 4 bases to trimming and J lost 6 bases; unmatched junction nucleotides: 7. The CDR3 contains 13 residues. The germline CDR1 and CDR2 sequences are SGHDT and YYEEEE. The DNA for the CDR3 is TGTGCCAGCAGCCTGACAGGGCTCGGCGAGCAGTACTTC. Amino acid sequence: CASSLTGLGEQYF. Drawing the rest from reference TRBV5-6 and TRBJ2-7, the complete variable domain is DAGVTQSPTHLIKTRGQQVTLRCSPKSGHDTVSWYQQALGQGPQFIFQYYEEEERQRGNFPDRFSGHQFPNYSSELNVNALLLGDSALYLCASSLTGLGEQYFGPGTRLTVT.

The chain is built from TRBV5-6 and TRBJ2-7; no clear D. CDR1 is SGHDT, CDR2 YYEEEE, per germline. V dropped 4 bases and J dropped 1 base, with 18 bases sitting between them. CDR3 length equals 16 residues. CDR3 region: CASSPSRHGTSYEQYF. DNA of the CDR3: TGTGCCAGCAGCCCTTCTCGACACGGAACGTCCTACGAGCAGTACTTC. Looking up the rest from reference TRBV5-6 and TRBJ2-7 gives the full variable domain: DAGVTQSPTHLIKTRGQQVTLRCSPKSGHDTVSWYQQALGQGPQFIFQYYEEEERQRGNFPDRFSGHQFPNYSSELNVNALLLGDSALYLCASSPSRHGTSYEQYFGPGTRLTVT.